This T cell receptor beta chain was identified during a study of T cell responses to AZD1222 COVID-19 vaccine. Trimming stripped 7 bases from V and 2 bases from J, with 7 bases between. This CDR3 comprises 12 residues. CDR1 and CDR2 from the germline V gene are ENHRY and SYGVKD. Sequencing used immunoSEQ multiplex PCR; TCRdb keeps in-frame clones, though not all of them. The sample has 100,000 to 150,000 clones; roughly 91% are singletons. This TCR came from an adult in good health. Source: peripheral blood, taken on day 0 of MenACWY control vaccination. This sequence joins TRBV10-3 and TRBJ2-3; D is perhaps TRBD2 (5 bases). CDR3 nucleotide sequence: TGTGCCATCAAGACTACCACAGATACGCAGTATTTT. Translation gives CAIKTTTDTQYF.